This TCR beta chain was sequenced for a study of cytomegalovirus exposure and HLA in healthy donors. Whole-study results and caveats: Most TCR sequences were seen very rarely across donors, but some public TCRs occurred in many.

This table comes from immunoSEQ multiplex PCR, and its TCRdb copy is limited to in-frame clones, with some not included. Of 55,000 to 70,000 clones listed, almost 95% are singletons. This CDR3 spans 14 amino acids. V was pared by 4 bases and J by 3 bases, with 2 bases of the junction left unmatched. The germline V gene encodes CDR1 MDHEN and CDR2 SYDVKM. A word on this clone: Its antigen is unidentified.

The gene calls are TRBV28 and TRBJ2-7, with TRBD1 identical over 11 bases. This receptor was identified in a man between 18 and 29 years old in good health and CMV-seropositive. Sequenced: PBMCs. CDR3 bases: TGTGCCAGCAGTTGGGACAGGGGGTTCTACGAGCAGTACTTC. Its translation: CASSWDRGFYEQYF. The full variable domain, rest sourced from reference TRBV28 and TRBJ2-7, is DVKVTQSSRYLVKRTGEKVFLECVQDMDHENMFWYRQDPGLGLRLIYFSYDVKMKEKGDIPEGYSVSREKKERFSLILESASTNQTSMYLCASSWDRGFYEQYFGPGTRLTVT.